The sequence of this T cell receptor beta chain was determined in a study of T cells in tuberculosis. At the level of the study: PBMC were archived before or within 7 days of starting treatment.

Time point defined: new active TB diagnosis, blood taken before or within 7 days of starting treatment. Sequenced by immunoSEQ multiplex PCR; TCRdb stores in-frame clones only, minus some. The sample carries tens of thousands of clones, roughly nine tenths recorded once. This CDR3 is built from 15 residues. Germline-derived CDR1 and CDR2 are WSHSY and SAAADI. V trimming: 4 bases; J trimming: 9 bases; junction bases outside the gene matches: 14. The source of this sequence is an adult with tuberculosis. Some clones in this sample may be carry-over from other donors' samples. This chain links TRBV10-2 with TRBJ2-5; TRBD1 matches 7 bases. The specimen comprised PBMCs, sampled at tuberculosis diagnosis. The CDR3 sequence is CASSGVQAATGAQYF. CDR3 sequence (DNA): TGCGCCAGCAGTGGAGTTCAAGCGGCCACAGGGGCCCAGTACTTC.